The sequence of this T cell receptor (beta chain) was determined in a study of CD8 T cells in ankylosing spondylitis. This clonotype was detected many times. The target antigen is unknown. V was cut by 7 bases and J by 5 bases, with 12 bases left in between. The germline V gene encodes CDR1 ENHRY and CDR2 SYGVKD. This CDR3 contains 13 residues. TCRdb processed the 5' RACE reads anew with MiXCR; each CDR3 protein has one entry. The sample has roughly 700,000 distinct CDR3 sequences; under 20% are singletons. Study conclusions and caveats: A motif of eight highly homologous TCR beta variants was seen as apparently characteristic of ankylosing spondylitis blood.

The V call is TRBV10-3, the J call TRBJ2-1, with a possible D match to TRBD1 (5 bases). The origin of this receptor is a male donor with ankylosing spondylitis. Input material: blood, either unsorted or a sorted T cell fraction (not recorded which). The CDR3 loop reads CAINKDTHNEQFF. The CDR3 region has the DNA TGTGCCATCAATAAGGACACCCACAATGAGCAGTTCTTC.